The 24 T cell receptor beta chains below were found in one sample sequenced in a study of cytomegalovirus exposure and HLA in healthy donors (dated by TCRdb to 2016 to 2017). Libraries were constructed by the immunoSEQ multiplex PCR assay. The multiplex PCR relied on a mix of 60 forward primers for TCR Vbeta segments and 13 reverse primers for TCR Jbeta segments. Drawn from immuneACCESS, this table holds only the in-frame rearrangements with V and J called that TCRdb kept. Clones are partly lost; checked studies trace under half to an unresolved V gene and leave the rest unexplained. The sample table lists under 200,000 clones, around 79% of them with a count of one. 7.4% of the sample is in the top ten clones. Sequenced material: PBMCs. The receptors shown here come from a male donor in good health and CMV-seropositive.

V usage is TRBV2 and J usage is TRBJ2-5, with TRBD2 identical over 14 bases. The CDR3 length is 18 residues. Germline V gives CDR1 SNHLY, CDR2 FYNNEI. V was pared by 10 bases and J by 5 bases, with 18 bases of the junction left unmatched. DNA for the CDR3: TGTGCCACGCTCTTGCTCTCCGGGACTAGCGGGGGTACGGAGACCCAGTACTTC. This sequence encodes CATLLLSGTSGGTETQYF.

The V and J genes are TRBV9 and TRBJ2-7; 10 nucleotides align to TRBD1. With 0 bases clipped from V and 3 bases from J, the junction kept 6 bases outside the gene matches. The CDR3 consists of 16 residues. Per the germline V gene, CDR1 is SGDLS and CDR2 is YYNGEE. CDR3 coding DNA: TGTGCCAGCAGCGTAGGGGGGGGGACAGGGGTCTACGAGCAGTACTTC. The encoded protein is CASSVGGGTGVYEQYF.

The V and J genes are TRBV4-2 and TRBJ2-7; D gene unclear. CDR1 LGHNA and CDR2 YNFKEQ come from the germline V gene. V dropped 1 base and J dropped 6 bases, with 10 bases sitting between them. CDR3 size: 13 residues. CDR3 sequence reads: CASSQATVSEQYF. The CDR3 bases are TGTGCCAGCAGCCAAGCAACTGTAAGCGAGCAGTACTTC.

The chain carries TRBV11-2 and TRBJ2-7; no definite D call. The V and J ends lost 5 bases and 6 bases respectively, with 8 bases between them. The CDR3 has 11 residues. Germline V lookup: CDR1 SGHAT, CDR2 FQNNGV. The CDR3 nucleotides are TGTGCCAGCAGCAAAGCAGGCGAGCAGTACTTC. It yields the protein CASSKAGEQYF.

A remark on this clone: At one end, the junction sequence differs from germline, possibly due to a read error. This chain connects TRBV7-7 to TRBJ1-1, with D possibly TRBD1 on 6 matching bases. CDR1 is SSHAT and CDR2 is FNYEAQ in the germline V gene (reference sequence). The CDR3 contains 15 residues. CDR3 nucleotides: TGTGCTAGCAGCCCCCTACAGGGTGTGCGCACTGAAGCTTTCTTT. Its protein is CASSPLQGVRTEAFF. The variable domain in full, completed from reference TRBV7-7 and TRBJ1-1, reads GAGVSQSPRYKVTKRGQDVTLRCDPISSHATLYWYQQALGQGPEFLTYFNYEAQPDKSGLPSDRFSAERPEGSISTLTIQRTEQRDSAMYRCASSPLQGVRTEAFFGQGTRLTVV.

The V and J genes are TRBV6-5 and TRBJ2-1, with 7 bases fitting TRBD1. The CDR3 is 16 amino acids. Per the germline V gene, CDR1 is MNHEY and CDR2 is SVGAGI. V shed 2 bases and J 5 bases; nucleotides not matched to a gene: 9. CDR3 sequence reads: CASSYLRQGKNNEQFF. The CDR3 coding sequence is TGTGCCAGCAGTTACCTCCGACAGGGTAAAAACAATGAGCAGTTCTTC.

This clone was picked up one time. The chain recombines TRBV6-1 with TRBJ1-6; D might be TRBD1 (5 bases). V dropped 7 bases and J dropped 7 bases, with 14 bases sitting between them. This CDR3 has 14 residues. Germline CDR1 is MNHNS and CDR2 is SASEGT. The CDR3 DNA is TGTGCCAGCAAGATGGACACCTTAAATTCACCCCTCCACTTT. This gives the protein CASKMDTLNSPLHF.

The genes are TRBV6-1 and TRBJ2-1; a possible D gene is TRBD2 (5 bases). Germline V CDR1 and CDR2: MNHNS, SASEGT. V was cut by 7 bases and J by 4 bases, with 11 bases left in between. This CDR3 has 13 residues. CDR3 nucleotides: TGTGCCAGCATGACGGGGAGTTACAATGAGCAGTTCTTC. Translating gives CASMTGSYNEQFF.

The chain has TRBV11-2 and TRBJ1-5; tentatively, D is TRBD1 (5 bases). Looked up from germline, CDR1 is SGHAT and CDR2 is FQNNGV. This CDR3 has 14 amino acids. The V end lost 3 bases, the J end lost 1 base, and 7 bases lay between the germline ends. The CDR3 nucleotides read TGTGCCAGCAGCTTGGGACTGAGCAATCAGCCCCAGCATTTT. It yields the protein CASSLGLSNQPQHF.

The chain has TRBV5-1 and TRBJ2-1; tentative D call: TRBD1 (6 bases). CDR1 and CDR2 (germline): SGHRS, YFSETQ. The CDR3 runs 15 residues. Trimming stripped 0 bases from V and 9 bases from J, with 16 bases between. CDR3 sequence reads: CASSLVPRGGGEQFF. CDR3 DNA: TGCGCCAGCAGCTTGGTTCCTAGAGGGGGTGGTGAGCAGTTCTTC.

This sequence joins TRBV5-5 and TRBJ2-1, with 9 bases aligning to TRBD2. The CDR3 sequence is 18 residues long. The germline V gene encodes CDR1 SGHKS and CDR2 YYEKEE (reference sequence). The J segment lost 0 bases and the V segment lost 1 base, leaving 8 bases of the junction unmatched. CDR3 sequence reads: CASSLIVAGVSSYNEQFF. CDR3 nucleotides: TGTGCCAGCAGCTTGATTGTAGCGGGGGTGAGCTCCTACAATGAGCAGTTCTTC.

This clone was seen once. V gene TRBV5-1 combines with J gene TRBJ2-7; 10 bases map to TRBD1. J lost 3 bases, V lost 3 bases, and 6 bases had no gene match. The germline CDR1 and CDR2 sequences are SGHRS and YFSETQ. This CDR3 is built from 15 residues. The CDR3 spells CASSSRDRGFYEQYF. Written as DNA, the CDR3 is TGCGCCAGCAGCTCACGGGACAGGGGATTCTACGAGCAGTACTTC.

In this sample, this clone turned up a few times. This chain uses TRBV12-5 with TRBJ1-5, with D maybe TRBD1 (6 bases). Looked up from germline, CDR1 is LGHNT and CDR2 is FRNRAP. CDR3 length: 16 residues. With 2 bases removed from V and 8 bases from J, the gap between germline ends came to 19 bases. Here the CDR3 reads CASGLPNTGYVEPQHF. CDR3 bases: TGTGCTAGTGGTTTGCCGAATACAGGGTATGTGGAGCCCCAGCATTTT.

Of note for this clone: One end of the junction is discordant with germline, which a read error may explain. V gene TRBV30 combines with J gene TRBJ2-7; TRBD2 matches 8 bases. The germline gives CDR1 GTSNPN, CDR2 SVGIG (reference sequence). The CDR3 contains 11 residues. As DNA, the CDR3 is TGTGCCTGGAGTGTACGGGGGGGAGTGGTTTTC. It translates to CAWSVRGGVVF.

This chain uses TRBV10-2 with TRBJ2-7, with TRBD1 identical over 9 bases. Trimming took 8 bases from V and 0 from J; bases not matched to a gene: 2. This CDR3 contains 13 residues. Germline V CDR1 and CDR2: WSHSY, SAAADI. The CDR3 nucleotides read TGCGCCAGCGGACAGGGGAGCTCCTACGAGCAGTACTTC. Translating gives CASGQGSSYEQYF.

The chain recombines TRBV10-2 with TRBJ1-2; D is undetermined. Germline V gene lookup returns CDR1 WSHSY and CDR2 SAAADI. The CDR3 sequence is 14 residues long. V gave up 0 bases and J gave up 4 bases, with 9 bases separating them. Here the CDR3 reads CASSESGGLYGYTF. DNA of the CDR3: TGCGCCAGCAGTGAGTCGGGAGGGCTCTATGGCTACACCTTC.

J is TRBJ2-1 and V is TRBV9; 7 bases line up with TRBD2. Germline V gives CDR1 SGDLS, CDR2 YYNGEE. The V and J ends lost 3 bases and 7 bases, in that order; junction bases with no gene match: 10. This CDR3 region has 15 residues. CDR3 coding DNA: TGTGCCAGCAGCGGACTAGCTTTAAAGATGAATGAGCAGTTCTTC. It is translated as CASSGLALKMNEQFF.

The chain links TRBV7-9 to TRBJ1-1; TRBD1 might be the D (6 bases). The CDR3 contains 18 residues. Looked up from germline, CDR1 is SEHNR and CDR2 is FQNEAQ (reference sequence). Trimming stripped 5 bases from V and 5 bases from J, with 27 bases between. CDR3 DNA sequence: TGTGCCAGCAGCAAAAGGGCGAACAGGGCAATGGGGGGGACTGAAGCTTTCTTT. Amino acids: CASSKRANRAMGGTEAFF.

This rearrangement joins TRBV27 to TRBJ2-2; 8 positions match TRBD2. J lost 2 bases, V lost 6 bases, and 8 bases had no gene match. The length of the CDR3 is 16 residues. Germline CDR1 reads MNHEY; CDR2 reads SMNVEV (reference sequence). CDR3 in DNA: TGTGCCAGCAGAGTATGGCGGGGGGAAAACACCGGGGAGCTGTTTTTT. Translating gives CASRVWRGENTGELFF.

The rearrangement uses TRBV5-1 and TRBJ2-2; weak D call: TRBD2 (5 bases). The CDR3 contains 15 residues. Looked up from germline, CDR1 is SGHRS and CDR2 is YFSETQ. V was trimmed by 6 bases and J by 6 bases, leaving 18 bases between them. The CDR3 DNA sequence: TGCGCCAGCACAACTACTAGTTTTTCATCCGGGGAGCTGTTTTTT. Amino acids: CASTTTSFSSGELFF.

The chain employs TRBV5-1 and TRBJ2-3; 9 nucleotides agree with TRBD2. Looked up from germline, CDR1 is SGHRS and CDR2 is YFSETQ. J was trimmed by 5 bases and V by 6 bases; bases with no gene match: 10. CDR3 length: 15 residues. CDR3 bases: TGCGCCAGCATGGGAGGCGGGGGGGGGCAAGATACGCAGTATTTT. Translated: CASMGGGGGQDTQYF.

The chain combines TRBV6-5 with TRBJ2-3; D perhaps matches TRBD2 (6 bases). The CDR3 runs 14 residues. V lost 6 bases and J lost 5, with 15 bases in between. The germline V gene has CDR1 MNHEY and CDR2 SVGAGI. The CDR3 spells CASSPGLGLDTQYF. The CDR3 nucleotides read TGTGCCAGCAGCCCGGGACTGGGGCTAGATACGCAGTATTTT.

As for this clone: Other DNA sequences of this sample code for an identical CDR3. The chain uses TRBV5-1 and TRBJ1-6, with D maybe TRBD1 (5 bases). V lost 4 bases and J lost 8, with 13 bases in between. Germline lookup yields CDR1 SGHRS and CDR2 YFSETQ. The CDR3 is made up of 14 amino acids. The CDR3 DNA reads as TGCGCCAGCAGCCCGCAGGGTTCGGATTCACCCCTCCACTTT. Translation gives CASSPQGSDSPLHF.

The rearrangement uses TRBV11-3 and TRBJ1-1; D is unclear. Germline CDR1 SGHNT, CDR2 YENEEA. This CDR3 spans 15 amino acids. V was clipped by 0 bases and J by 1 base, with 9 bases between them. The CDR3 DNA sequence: TGTGCCAGCAGCTTAGATCCCGGTGGGAACACTGAAGCTTTCTTT. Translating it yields CASSLDPGGNTEAFF.